The 9 T cell receptor beta chains reported below all come from one sample, sequenced in a study of T cells in Graves' hyperthyroidism and ophthalmopathy. The investigators amplified TCR beta CDR3 regions from RNA transcripts. The TCR CDR3 first-round RT-PCR relied on the HTBI primer set. Each CDR3 protein gets one entry after TCRdb re-called the multiplex PCR reads with MiXCR. The sample records 300,000 to 450,000 distinct CDR3 sequences, about 14% being singletons. The sample was blood. Receptors were obtained from a man between 25 and 39 years old with Graves' hyperthyroidism that later progressed to Graves' ophthalmopathy.

In its sample, this clonotype ranks as medium-sized. The chain uses TRBV6-1 and TRBJ1-5; TRBD1 aligns across 7 bases. The ends lost 5 bases at V and 2 bases at J; junction bases unmatched: 9. This CDR3 is 16 amino acids long. The germline V gene encodes CDR1 MNHNS and CDR2 SASEGT. This chain's CDR3 is CASSPYTGEGNQPQHF. In DNA form, the CDR3 reads TGTGCCAGCAGTCCCTACACAGGGGAGGGCAATCAGCCCCAGCATTTT.

This clonotype was found a few times. The chain is built from TRBV19 and TRBJ1-4; D is perhaps TRBD1 (6 bases). The germline V and J ends were trimmed by 4 bases and 3 bases, with 12 bases remaining between them. The CDR3 covers 15 residues. Germline V gene sequence: CDR1 LNHDA, CDR2 SQIVND (reference sequence). The CDR3 coding sequence is TGTGCCAGTAGTACACGGACAGCACCTAATGAAAAACTGTTTTTT. It translates to CASSTRTAPNEKLFF. Looking up the rest from reference TRBV19 and TRBJ1-4 gives the full variable domain: DGGITQSPKYLFRKEGQNVTLSCEQNLNHDAMYWYRQDPGQGLRLIYYSQIVNDFQKGDIAEGYSVSREKKESFPLTVTSAQKNPTAFYLCASSTRTAPNEKLFFGSGTQLSVL.

This clonotype occurred many times. J is TRBJ2-5 and V is TRBV20-1; maybe TRBD1 (7 bases). Between the trimmed V and J ends, which lost 0 bases and 5 bases, there was a span of 19 bases. Germline CDR1 reads DFQATT; CDR2 reads SNEGSKA (reference sequence). The CDR3 sequence is 16 residues long. The CDR3, as DNA: TGCAGTGCTAGAGAGGGGAGGAGGGGGCGGTGGGAGACCCAGTACTTC. Translation gives CSAREGRRGRWETQYF.

The chain joins TRBV7-6 to TRBJ2-1; TRBD2 agrees at 7 bases. Trimming took 5 bases from V and 10 from J; bases not matched to a gene: 8. Germline V gives CDR1 SGHVS, CDR2 FNYEAQ. The CDR3 totals 13 residues. The CDR3 spells CASSPGTTTEQFF. Here the CDR3 DNA reads TGTGCCAGCAGCCCCGGGACTACCACCGAGCAGTTCTTC.

The chain carries TRBV19 and TRBJ1-2, with unresolved D. Trimming removed 1 base at V and 8 bases at J, with 11 bases between. The CDR3 runs 13 residues. Germline loops: CDR1 LNHDA, CDR2 SQIVND (reference sequence). The CDR3 DNA sequence: TGTGCCAGTAGTATAGTTTCGGATACCGGCTACACCTTC. This gives the protein CASSIVSDTGYTF.

V usage is TRBV25-1 and J usage is TRBJ2-1; D may be TRBD2 (6 bases). The germline V and J ends were trimmed by 3 bases and 4 bases, with 7 bases remaining between them. Germline V lookup: CDR1 MGHDK, CDR2 SYGVNS. The CDR3 runs 13 residues. The CDR3 protein is CASSDGRYNEQFF. CDR3 bases: TGTGCCAGCAGTGACGGGAGATACAATGAGCAGTTCTTC.

The chain has TRBV20-1 and TRBJ2-3; 13 bases line up with TRBD2. This CDR3 has 16 residues. Germline V gene data show CDR1 as DFQATT and CDR2 as SNEGSKA (reference sequence). V was clipped by 0 bases and J by 3 bases; unmatched bases: 3. CDR3 region: CSARDQTSGGTDTQYF. Here the CDR3 DNA reads TGCAGTGCTAGAGATCAGACTAGCGGGGGGACAGATACGCAGTATTTT.

In DNA, the CDR3 is TGTGCCAGCAGTAGCCGGGAACAGGGGACTGGCTACACCTTC. This codes for CASSSREQGTGYTF. The chain links TRBV6-2 or TRBV6-3 to TRBJ1-2, with 7 nucleotides matching TRBD1. The CDR3 loop spans 14 amino acids. The V gene end was trimmed by 5 bases and the J gene end by 7 bases; junction bases not matched to a gene: 10. Germline V lookup: CDR1 MNHEY, CDR2 SVGEGT.

This clonotype was observed at least ten times. This rearrangement joins TRBV6-1 to TRBJ2-2; possibly TRBD1 or TRBD2 for D (5 bases each). CDR1 and CDR2 from the germline V gene are MNHNS and SASEGT. The CDR3 length is 14 residues. Trimming pared 5 bases from V and 3 bases from J, leaving 10 bases between. The chain's CDR3 is CASSHRGDTGELFF. CDR3 DNA sequence: TGTGCCAGCAGTCACCGAGGGGACACCGGGGAGCTGTTTTTT.